Shown below are 17 T cell receptor beta chains from a single sample sequenced in a study of blood T cell repertoires in COVID-19. The protocol was immunoSEQ multiplex PCR, while the TCRdb copy is restricted to in-frame clones and leaves out a portion. Of approximately 220,000 clones in the sample, roughly four fifths are singletons; the top ten hold around 3.1%. The sequencing sample was made of peripheral blood. The source is a woman in her 30s who had recovered from COVID-19.

This chain uses TRBV9 with TRBJ2-5, with 9 bases matching TRBD2. Germline V lookup: CDR1 SGDLS, CDR2 YYNGEE. This CDR3 has 16 residues. V dropped 0 bases and J dropped 5; count of bases not matched to a gene: 8. CDR3 sequence reads: CASSVGLAGAMETQYF. The CDR3 DNA sequence: TGTGCCAGCAGCGTAGGGTTAGCGGGAGCCATGGAGACCCAGTACTTC.

The genes are TRBV21-1 and TRBJ2-7; the DNA was not compared with TRBD1, the D call given in the table. TRBV21-1 is deemed a pseudogene. This CDR3 comprises 15 residues. The CDR3 sequence is CASTHPDRCTYEQYF. CDR3 DNA: TGTGCCAGCACCCACCCGGACAGATGTACCTACGAGCAGTACTTC.

This clone appeared a single time. The chain recombines TRBV7-7 with TRBJ1-4; 7 positions agree with TRBD1. The ends lost 5 bases at V and 7 bases at J; junction bases unmatched: 4. Per germline, CDR1 SSHAT and CDR2 FNYEAQ (reference sequence). The CDR3 sequence is 13 residues long. In DNA form, the CDR3 reads TGTGCCAGCAGCAGAAACAGGGGTGAAAAACTGTTTTTT. As protein: CASSRNRGEKLFF.

The chain combines TRBV18 with TRBJ1-2; D gene ambiguous. CDR1 and CDR2 (germline): KGHSH, LQKENI. V lost 4 bases, J lost 6 bases, and 15 bases lay in between. The CDR3 contains 14 residues. The CDR3, as DNA: TGTGCCAGCTCACTTCCGGGGAGGGCGGATGGCTACACCTTC. Encoded protein: CASSLPGRADGYTF. The full variable domain, in which reference TRBV18 and TRBJ1-2 provide the parts outside the CDR3, is NAGVMQNPRHLVRRRGQEARLRCSPMKGHSHVYWYRQLPEEGLKFMVYLQKENIIDESGMPKERFSAEFPKEGPSILRIQQVVRGDSAAYFCASSLPGRADGYTFGSGTRLTVV.

The chain recombines TRBV7-3 with TRBJ2-3, with D tentatively TRBD2 (5 bases). The CDR3 is 14 amino acids. Trimming removed 6 bases at V and 4 bases at J, with 14 bases between. Germline V gene lookup returns CDR1 SGHTA and CDR2 FQGTGA. The CDR3 bases are TGTGCCAGCAGTCGGAGCGGAGGTCCAGATACGCAGTATTTT. It translates to CASSRSGGPDTQYF.

This rearrangement joins TRBV3-1 (or the pseudogene TRBV3-2) to TRBJ1-5, with a tentative D call TRBD1 (5 bases). Per the germline V gene, CDR1 is LGHDT and CDR2 is YNNKEL (reference sequence). The CDR3 sequence is 16 residues long. Trimming took off 5 bases at V and 3 bases at J, with 17 bases between the two ends. CDR3 bases: TGTGCCAGCAGCGATACATACGACAGTCTCAATCAGCCCCAGCATTTT. This encodes CASSDTYDSLNQPQHF.

J is TRBJ2-3 and V is TRBV25-1, with D possibly TRBD2 on 6 matching bases. V lost 6 bases, J lost 2 bases, and 15 bases lay in between. The CDR3 runs to 15 residues. Per the germline V gene, CDR1 is MGHDK and CDR2 is SYGVNS. The CDR3 sequence: CASSPGLSYTDTQYF. CDR3 nucleotides: TGTGCCAGCAGCCCGGGACTGTCCTACACAGATACGCAGTATTTT.

Written as DNA, the CDR3 is TGCAGTGCTAGTTTTACTAGCGTAACCTACGAGCAGTACTTC. Amino acids: CSASFTSVTYEQYF. The rearrangement uses TRBV20-1 and TRBJ2-7; 7 nucleotides line up with TRBD2. The CDR3 runs to 14 residues. V dropped 3 bases and J dropped 2; count of bases not matched to a gene: 7. The germline V gene encodes CDR1 DFQATT and CDR2 SNEGSKA (reference sequence).

V gene TRBV30 combines with J gene TRBJ2-5; 12 nucleotides line up with TRBD2. Germline values: CDR1 GTSNPN, CDR2 SVGIG (reference sequence). This CDR3 spans 19 amino acids. With 0 bases clipped from V and 2 bases from J, the junction kept 13 bases outside the gene matches. CDR3 protein: CAWSVLAASGRDSQETQYF. CDR3 DNA sequence: TGTGCCTGGAGTGTACTTGCGGCTAGCGGGAGGGACTCTCAAGAGACCCAGTACTTC.

As DNA, the CDR3 is TGTGCCACCAGTGAGACGGACAGGGACAATGAGCAGTTCTTC. Translation: CATSETDRDNEQFF. V usage is TRBV24-1 and J usage is TRBJ2-1, with TRBD1 identical over 8 bases. In germline, CDR1 is KGHDR, CDR2 SFDVKD. The CDR3 extends over 14 amino acids. Trimming at V came to 4 bases and at J to 5 bases, leaving 3 bases not matched to a gene.

The chain couples TRBV28 to TRBJ1-1; TRBD1 might be the D (5 bases). The CDR3 runs 16 residues. V was clipped by 5 bases and J by 1 base, with 17 bases between them. Germline CDR1 MDHEN, CDR2 SYDVKM. CDR3 nucleotide sequence: TGTGCCAGCAGTATTTGGGCCCTCGGGGGGAACACTGAAGCTTTCTTT. Residues: CASSIWALGGNTEAFF. Supplemented by reference TRBV28 and TRBJ1-1, the full variable domain reads DVKVTQSSRYLVKRTGEKVFLECVQDMDHENMFWYRQDPGLGLRLIYFSYDVKMKEKGDIPEGYSVSREKKERFSLILESASTNQTSMYLCASSIWALGGNTEAFFGQGTRLTVV.

The chain recombines TRBV19 with TRBJ2-1; D unresolved. The CDR3 covers 13 residues. V shed 7 bases and J shed 4 bases, with 11 bases lying between them. CDR1 is LNHDA and CDR2 is SQIVND in the germline V gene (reference sequence). CDR3 sequence: CASTHFGYNEQFF. CDR3 coding DNA: TGTGCCAGTACCCACTTCGGGTACAATGAGCAGTTCTTC.

The rearrangement links TRBV11-3 to TRBJ2-7, with D possibly being TRBD2 (6 bases). This CDR3 is 14 amino acids long. CDR1 is SGHNT, CDR2 YENEEA, per germline. V was shortened by 5 bases and J by 2 bases, with 13 bases between the two germline ends. The CDR3 region is CASSPGVSPYEQYF. The CDR3 DNA is TGTGCCAGCAGCCCGGGAGTCTCCCCCTACGAGCAGTACTTC.

The rearrangement joins TRBV5-6 to TRBJ1-5; 9 bases are shared with TRBD1. V lost 4 bases to trimming and J lost 7 bases; unmatched junction nucleotides: 9. The length of the CDR3 is 15 residues. Germline V CDR1 and CDR2: SGHDT, YYEEEE. CDR3 coding DNA: TGTGCCAGCAGCGCCCGACAGGGGGGAGGACAGCCCCAGCATTTT. Its protein product is CASSARQGGGQPQHF.

This chain joins TRBV7-9 and TRBJ2-4; 7 bases are a match to TRBD1. CDR1 is SEHNR and CDR2 is FQNEAQ in the germline V gene (reference sequence). The CDR3 runs to 15 residues. J gave up 6 bases and V 10 bases, and 15 bases lay outside the gene matches. The CDR3 DNA reads TGTGCCACGACGACCCCCGGGACAGACCTAAACATTCAGTACTTC. Its translation: CATTTPGTDLNIQYF.

V is TRBV11-2 and J is TRBJ2-7; TRBD2 matches at 10 bases. V gave up 4 bases and J gave up 0 bases; unmatched junction bases: 9. In germline, CDR1 is SGHAT, CDR2 FQNNGV. This CDR3 contains 17 residues. The CDR3 loop is CASSYLGLAASSYEQYF. Here the CDR3 DNA reads TGTGCCAGCAGCTACCTCGGACTAGCGGCTAGCTCCTACGAGCAGTACTTC.

The chain combines TRBV5-1 with TRBJ2-2, with D uncertain. This CDR3 is 11 amino acids long. Germline lookup yields CDR1 SGHRS and CDR2 YFSETQ. Trimming stripped 5 bases from V and 6 bases from J, with 5 bases between. The CDR3 DNA is TGCGCCAGCAGTACGGCCGGGGAGCTGTTTTTT. This encodes CASSTAGELFF.